This entry describes one TCR beta chain. No antigen is known for it. Amplification yielded TCR beta CDR3 regions, with RNA transcripts as the source. When the TCR CDR3 underwent first-round RT-PCR, the HTBI primer set was used. TCRdb processed the multiplex PCR reads anew with MiXCR; each CDR3 protein has one entry. The sample yields hundreds of thousands of distinct CDR3 sequences, 15% to 20% seen once. This CDR3 comprises 14 residues. The germline V gene has CDR1 SGHTA and CDR2 FQGNSA. Trimming at V came to 1 base and at J to 12 bases, leaving 4 bases not matched to a gene. Disease duration under 2 months; hyperthyroidism patients were aged 18 to 65. Uncontrolled infections, other autoimmune diseases, pregnancy or lactation led to exclusion of patients. In making diagnoses, clinical symptoms, serum thyroxine and TRAb, thyroid ultrasound and orbital computed tomography were all used. This record belongs to a study of T cells in Graves' hyperthyroidism and ophthalmopathy.

Study outcomes and limitations: A 13 V-J signature model discriminated ophthalmopathy versus stable hyperthyroidism.

The chain recombines TRBV7-2 with TRBJ2-1; 12 nucleotides agree with TRBD2. Sequenced input: blood. The receptor comes from a woman aged 25 to 39 with Graves' hyperthyroidism. CDR3 amino acids: CASSLGLAGGGQFF. CDR3 DNA: TGTGCCAGCAGCTTAGGGCTAGCGGGAGGGGGGCAGTTCTTC.